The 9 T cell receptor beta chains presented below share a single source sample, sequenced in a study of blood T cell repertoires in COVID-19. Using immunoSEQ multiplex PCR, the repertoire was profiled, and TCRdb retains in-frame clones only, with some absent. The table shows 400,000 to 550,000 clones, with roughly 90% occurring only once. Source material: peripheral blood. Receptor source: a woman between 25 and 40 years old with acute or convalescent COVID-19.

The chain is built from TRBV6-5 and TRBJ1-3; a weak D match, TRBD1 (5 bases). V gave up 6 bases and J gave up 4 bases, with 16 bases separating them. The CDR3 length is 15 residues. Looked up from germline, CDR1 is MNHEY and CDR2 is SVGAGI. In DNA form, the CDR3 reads TGTGCCAGCAGCTCCGACAGATCTCAAGGAAACACCATATATTTT. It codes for CASSSDRSQGNTIYF.

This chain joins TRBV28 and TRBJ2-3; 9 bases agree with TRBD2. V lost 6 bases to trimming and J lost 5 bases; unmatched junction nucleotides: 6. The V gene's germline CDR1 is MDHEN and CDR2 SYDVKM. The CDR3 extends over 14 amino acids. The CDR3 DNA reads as TGTGCCAGCAGCGTAGCGGGGGCGGTAGATACGCAGTATTTT. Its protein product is CASSVAGAVDTQYF.

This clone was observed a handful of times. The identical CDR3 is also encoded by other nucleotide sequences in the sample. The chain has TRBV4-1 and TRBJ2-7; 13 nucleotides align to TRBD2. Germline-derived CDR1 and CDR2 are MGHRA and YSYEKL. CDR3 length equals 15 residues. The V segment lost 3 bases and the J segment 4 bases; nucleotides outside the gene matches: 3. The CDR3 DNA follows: TGCGCCAGCAGCCAGGGACTAGCGGGGACTTACGAGCAGTACTTC. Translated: CASSQGLAGTYEQYF.

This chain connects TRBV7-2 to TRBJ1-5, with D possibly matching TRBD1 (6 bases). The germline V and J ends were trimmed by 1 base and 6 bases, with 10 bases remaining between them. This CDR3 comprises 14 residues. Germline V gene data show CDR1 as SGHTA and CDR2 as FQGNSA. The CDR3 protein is CASSLEVGGQPQHF. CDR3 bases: TGTGCCAGCAGCTTAGAGGTAGGGGGTCAGCCCCAGCATTTT.

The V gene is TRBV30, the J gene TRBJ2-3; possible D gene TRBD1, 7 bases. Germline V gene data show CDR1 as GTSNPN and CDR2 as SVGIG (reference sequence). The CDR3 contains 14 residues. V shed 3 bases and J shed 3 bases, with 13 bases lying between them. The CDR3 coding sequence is TGTGCCTGGAGCTCAGGGGGGAAAACAGATACGCAGTATTTT. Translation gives CAWSSGGKTDTQYF.

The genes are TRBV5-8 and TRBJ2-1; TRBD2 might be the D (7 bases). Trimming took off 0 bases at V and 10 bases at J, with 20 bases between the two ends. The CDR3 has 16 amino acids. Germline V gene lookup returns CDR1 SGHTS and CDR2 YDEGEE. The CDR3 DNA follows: TGTGCCAGCAGCTTGGAAGGCGTGACGCGGGGGCCGGAGCAGTTCTTC. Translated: CASSLEGVTRGPEQFF.

The CDR3 here is CASSVEGLSYNEQFF. CDR3 DNA sequence: TGTGCCAGCAGCGTAGAGGGGCTCTCCTACAATGAGCAGTTCTTC. The chain employs TRBV9 and TRBJ2-1; the D gene is possibly TRBD1 (5 bases). CDR1 is SGDLS, CDR2 YYNGEE, per germline. The CDR3 runs to 15 residues. V shed 0 bases and J shed 0 bases, with 7 bases lying between them.

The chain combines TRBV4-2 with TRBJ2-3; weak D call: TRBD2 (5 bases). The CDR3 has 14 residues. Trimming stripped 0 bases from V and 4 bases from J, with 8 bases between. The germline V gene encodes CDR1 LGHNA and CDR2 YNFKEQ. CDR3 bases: TGTGCCAGCAGCCAAGAGCGGAGGCCAGATACGCAGTATTTT. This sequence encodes CASSQERRPDTQYF.

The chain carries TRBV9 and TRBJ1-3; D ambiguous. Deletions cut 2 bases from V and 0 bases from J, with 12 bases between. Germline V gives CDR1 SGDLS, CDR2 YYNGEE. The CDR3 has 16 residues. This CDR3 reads CASSVEPYNSGNTIYF. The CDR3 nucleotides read TGTGCCAGCAGCGTCGAACCATACAACTCTGGAAACACCATATATTTT.